This T cell receptor (beta chain) was identified in a study of OX40 agonist ivuxolimab in advanced cancers. Study background: An agonistic anti-OX40 (CD134) antibody, ivuxolimab, was used to treat the patients. Subjects had a mean age of roughly 57 years, with a range of 23 to 79; around 83% were male. Among those treated, three patients had partial responses, one with hepatocellular carcinoma and two with cutaneous melanoma.

V was trimmed by 0 bases and J by 10 bases, leaving 13 bases between them. The CDR3 sequence is 14 residues long. Germline CDR1 SGHVS, CDR2 FQNEAQ. Profiled with immunoSEQ multiplex PCR; TCRdb holds only in-frame clones, not every one. The sample includes approximately 72,000 clones, around 88% of them seen just once. The TCR originated in an adult with an advanced solid tumor such as melanoma, head and neck, liver or kidney cancer. This sample comprised CD4+ or CD8+ T cells sorted from blood, obtained in a trial of the OX40 agonist ivuxolimab. The rearrangement links TRBV7-8 to TRBJ2-1, with TRBD2 as a possible D gene (5 bases). In DNA form, the CDR3 reads TGTGCCAGCAGCTTAGCGGGGAGCCGGCAAGAGCAGTTCTTC. Amino acid sequence: CASSLAGSRQEQFF.